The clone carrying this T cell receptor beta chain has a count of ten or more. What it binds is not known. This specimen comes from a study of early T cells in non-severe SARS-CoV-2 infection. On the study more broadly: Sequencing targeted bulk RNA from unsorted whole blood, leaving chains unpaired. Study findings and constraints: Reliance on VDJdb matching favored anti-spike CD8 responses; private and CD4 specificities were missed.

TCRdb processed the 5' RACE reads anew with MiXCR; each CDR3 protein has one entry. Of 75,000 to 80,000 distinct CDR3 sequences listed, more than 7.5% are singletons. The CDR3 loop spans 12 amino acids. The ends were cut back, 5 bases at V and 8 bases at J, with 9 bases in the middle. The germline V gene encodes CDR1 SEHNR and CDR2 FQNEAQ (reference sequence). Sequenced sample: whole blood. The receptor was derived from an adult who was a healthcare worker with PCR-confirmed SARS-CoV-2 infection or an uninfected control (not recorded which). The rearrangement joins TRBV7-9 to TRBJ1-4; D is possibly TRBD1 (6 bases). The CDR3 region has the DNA TGTGCCAGCAGCAAGGACAGAGAAAAACTGTTTTTT. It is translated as CASSKDREKLFF.